This T cell receptor beta chain comes out of a study of blood T cell repertoires in COVID-19. Study summary: Whether acute or convalescent, the COVID-19 samples came from the United States, Italy and Spain. The cDNA or gDNA used as material had been derived from T cells, B-cell-depleted T cells, or PBMCs.

The CDR3 is made up of 18 amino acids. The germline V gene has CDR1 LGHDT and CDR2 YNNKEL (reference sequence). V dropped 0 bases and J dropped 6 bases, with 21 bases sitting between them. Under the authors' procedure: How many nucleated cells were present was estimated from reference gene primer amplification. Assay used: immunoSEQ multiplex PCR; TCRdb lists only in-frame clones, some missing. The V and J calls and clone size come from that table; D and trimming were worked out from the DNA. The table includes over 130,000 clones, 80% to 90% detected once. The chain links TRBV3-1 (or the pseudogene TRBV3-2) to TRBJ2-1; a weak D match, TRBD2 (7 bases). What was sequenced was peripheral blood. The TCR comes from a man aged 65 to 85 with acute or convalescent COVID-19. CDR3 sequence reads: CASSQEGRGGGYGNEQFF. DNA for the CDR3: TGTGCCAGCAGCCAAGAAGGCAGGGGAGGGGGGTATGGCAATGAGCAGTTCTTC.